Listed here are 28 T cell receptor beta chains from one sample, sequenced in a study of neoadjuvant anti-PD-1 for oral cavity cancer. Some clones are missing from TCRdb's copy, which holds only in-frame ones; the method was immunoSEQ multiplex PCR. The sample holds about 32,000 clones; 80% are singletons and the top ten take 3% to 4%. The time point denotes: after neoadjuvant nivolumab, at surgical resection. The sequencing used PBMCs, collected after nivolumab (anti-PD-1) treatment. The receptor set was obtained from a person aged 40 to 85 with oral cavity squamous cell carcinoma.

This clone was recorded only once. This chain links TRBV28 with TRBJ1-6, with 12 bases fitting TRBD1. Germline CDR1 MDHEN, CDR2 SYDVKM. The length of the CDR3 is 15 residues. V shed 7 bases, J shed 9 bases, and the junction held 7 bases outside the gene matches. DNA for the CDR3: TGTGCCAGCAAACCGGGACAGGGGGCAGTTTCACCCCTCCACTTT. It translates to CASKPGQGAVSPLHF.

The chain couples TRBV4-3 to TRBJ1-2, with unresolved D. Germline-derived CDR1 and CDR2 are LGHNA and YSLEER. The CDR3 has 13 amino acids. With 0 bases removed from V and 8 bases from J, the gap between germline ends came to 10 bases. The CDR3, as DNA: TGCGCCAGCAGCCAAGACGAGGGCGACGGCTACACCTTC. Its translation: CASSQDEGDGYTF.

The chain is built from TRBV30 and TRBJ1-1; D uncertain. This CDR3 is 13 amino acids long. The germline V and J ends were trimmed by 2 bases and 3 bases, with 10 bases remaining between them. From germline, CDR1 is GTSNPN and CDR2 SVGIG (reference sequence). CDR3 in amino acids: CAWSKGRHTEAFF. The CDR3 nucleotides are TGTGCCTGGAGTAAAGGGAGGCACACTGAAGCTTTCTTT.

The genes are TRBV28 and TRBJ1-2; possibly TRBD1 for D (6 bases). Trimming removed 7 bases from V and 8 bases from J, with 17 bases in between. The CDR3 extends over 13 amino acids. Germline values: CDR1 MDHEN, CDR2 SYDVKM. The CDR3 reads CASIGGAQGGYTF. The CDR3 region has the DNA TGTGCCAGCATCGGGGGGGCGCAGGGCGGCTACACCTTC.

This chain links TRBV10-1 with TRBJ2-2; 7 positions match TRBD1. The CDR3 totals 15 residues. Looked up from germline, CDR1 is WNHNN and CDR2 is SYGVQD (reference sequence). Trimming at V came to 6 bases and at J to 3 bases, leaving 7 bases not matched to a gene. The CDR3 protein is CASRDRGRDTGELFF. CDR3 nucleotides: TGCGCCAGCAGGGATAGGGGGCGCGACACCGGGGAGCTGTTTTTT.

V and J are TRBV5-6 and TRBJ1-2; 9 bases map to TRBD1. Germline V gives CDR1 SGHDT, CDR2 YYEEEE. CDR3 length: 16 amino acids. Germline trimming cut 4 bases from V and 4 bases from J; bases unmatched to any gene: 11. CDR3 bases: TGTGCCAGCAGCCTTCCTAGGACAGGGGTTGGCTATGGCTACACCTTC. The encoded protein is CASSLPRTGVGYGYTF.

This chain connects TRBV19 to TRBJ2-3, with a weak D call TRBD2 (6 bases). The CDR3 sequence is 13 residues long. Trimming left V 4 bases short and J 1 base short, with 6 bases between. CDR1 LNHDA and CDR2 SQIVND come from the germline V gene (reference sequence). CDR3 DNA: TGTGCCAGTAGTACTAGCGGCACAGATACGCAGTATTTT. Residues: CASSTSGTDTQYF.

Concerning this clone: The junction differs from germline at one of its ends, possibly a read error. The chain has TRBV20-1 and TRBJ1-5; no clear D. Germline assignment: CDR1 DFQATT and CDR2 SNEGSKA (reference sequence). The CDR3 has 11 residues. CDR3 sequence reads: CSVKDETLQYF. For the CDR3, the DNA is TGCAGTGTCAAAGACGAGACATTGCAATATTTT.

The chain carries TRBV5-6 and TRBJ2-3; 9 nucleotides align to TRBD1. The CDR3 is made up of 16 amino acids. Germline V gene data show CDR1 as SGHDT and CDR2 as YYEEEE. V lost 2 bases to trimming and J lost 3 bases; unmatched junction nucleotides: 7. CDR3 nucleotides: TGTGCCAGCAGCTTACCGGCGACAGGGGGGACAGATACGCAGTATTTT. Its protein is CASSLPATGGTDTQYF.

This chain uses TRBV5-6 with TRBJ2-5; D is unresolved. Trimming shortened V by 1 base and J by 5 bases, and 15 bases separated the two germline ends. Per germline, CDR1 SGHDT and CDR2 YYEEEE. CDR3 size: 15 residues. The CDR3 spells CASSLRQPLRETQYF. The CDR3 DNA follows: TGTGCCAGCAGCTTGCGGCAGCCTTTACGGGAGACCCAGTACTTC.

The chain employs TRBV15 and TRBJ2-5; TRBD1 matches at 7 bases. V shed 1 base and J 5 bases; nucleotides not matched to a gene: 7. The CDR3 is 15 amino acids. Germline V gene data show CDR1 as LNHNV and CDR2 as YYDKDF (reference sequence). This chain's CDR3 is CATSRGNRGGETQYF. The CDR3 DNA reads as TGTGCCACCAGCAGAGGAAACAGGGGCGGGGAGACCCAGTACTTC.

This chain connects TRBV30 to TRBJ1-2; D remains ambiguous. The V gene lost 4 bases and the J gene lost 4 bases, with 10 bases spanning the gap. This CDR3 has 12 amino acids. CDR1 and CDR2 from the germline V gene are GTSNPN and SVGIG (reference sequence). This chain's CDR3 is CAWTPGAYGYTF. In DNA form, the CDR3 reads TGTGCCTGGACGCCAGGAGCCTATGGCTACACCTTC.

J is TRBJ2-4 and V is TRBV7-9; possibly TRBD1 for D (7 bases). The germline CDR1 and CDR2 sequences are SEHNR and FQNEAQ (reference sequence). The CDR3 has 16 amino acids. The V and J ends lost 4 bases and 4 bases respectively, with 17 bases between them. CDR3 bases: TGTGCCAGCAGCTCAGGAGGGGGCAGTGGGAAAAACATTCAGTACTTC. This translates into CASSSGGGSGKNIQYF.

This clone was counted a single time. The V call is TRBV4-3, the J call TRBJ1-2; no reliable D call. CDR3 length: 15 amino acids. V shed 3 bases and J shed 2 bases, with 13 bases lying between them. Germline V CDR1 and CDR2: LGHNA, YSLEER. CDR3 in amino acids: CASSQTPGRNYGYTF. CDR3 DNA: TGCGCCAGCAGCCAGACCCCGGGCAGAAACTATGGCTACACCTTC.

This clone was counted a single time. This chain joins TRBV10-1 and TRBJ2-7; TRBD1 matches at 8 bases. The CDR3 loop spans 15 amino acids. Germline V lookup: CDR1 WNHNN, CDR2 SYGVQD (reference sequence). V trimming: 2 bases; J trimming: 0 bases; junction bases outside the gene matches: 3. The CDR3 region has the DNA TGCGCCAGCAGTGAGCCGGGGACAGGCTCCTACGAGCAGTACTTC. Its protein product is CASSEPGTGSYEQYF.

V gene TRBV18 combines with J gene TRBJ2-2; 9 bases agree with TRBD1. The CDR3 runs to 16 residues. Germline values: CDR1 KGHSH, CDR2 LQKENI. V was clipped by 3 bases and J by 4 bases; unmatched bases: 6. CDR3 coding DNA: TGTGCCAGCTCACCCGACAGGGGGGACATCACCGGGGAGCTGTTTTTT. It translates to CASSPDRGDITGELFF.

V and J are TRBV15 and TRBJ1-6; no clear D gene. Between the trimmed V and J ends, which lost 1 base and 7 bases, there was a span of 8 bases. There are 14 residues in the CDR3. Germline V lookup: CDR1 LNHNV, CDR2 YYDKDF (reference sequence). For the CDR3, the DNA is TGTGCCACCAGCAGAGGACACCTCAATTCACCCCTCCACTTT. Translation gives CATSRGHLNSPLHF.

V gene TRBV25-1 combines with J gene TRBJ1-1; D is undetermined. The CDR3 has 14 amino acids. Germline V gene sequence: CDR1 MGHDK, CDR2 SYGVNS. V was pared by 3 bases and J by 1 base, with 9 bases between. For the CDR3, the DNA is TGTGCCAGCAGTGAGTTCAGCCCGAACACTGAAGCTTTCTTT. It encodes CASSEFSPNTEAFF.

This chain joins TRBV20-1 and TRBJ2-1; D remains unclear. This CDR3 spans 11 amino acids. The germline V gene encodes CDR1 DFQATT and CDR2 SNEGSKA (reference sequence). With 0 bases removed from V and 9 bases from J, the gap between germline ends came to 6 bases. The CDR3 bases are TGCAGTGCTAGAGATACACTTGAGCAGTTCTTC. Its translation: CSARDTLEQFF.

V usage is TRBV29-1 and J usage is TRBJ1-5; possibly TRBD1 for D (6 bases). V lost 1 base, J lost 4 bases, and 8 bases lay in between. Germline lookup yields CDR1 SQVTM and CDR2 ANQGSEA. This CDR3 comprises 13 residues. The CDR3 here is CSVEGGQNQPQHF. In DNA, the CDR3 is TGCAGCGTTGAAGGGGGACAAAATCAGCCCCAGCATTTT. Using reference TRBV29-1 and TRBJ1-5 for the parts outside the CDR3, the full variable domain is SAVISQKPSRDICQRGTSLTIQCQVDSQVTMMFWYRQQPGQSLTLIATANQGSEATYESGFVIDKFPISRPNLTFSTLTVSNMSPEDSSIYLCSVEGGQNQPQHFGDGTRLSIL.

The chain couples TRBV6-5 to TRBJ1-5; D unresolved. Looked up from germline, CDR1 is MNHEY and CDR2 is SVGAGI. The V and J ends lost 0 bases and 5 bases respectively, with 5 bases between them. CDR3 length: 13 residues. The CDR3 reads CASSYSQYQPQHF. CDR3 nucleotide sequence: TGTGCCAGCAGTTACTCCCAGTATCAGCCCCAGCATTTT.

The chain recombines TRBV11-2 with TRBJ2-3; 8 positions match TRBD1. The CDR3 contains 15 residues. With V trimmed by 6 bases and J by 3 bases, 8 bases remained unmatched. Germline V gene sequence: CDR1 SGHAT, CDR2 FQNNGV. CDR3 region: CASRTTGGGTDTQYF. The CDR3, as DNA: TGTGCCAGCAGAACAACAGGGGGTGGTACAGATACGCAGTATTTT.

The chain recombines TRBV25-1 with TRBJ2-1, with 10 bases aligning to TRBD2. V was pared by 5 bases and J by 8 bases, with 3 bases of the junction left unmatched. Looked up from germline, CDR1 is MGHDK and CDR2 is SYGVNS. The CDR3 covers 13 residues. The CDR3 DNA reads TGTGCCAGCAGTCTAGCGGGGGTCGATGAGCAGTTCTTC. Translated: CASSLAGVDEQFF.

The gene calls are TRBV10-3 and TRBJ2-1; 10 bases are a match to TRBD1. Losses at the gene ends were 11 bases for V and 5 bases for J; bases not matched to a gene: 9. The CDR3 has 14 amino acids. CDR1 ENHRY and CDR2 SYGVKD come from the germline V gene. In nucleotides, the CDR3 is TGTGCCGTGAACCGGGACAGGGGTAACAATGAGCAGTTCTTC. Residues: CAVNRDRGNNEQFF.

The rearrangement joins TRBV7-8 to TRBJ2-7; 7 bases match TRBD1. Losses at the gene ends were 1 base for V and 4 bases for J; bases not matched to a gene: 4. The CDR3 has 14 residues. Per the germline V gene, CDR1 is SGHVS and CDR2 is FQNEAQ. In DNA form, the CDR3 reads TGTGCCAGCAGCTTAGGGGCAGGGGGTTACGAGCAGTACTTC. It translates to CASSLGAGGYEQYF.

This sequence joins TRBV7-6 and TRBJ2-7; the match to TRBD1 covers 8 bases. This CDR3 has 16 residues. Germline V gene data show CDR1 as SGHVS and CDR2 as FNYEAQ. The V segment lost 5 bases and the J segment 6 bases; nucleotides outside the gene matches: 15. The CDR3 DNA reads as TGTGCCAGCAGCCTGTCCAACAGGGGGGAACTGGGCGAGCAGTACTTC. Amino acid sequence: CASSLSNRGELGEQYF.

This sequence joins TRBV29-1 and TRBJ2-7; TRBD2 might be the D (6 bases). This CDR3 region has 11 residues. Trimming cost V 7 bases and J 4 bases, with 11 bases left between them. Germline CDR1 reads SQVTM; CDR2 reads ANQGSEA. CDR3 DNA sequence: TGCAGCGGGGAGGAGGGGTACGAGCAGTACTTC. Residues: CSGEEGYEQYF.

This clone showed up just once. The CDR3 region has the DNA TGTGCCAGCAGCTTAGGGTTCGGCCAGGGCTACGAGCAGTACTTC. Amino acid sequence: CASSLGFGQGYEQYF. This chain connects TRBV7-8 to TRBJ2-7; D might be TRBD1 (5 bases). V lost 1 base, J lost 3 bases, and 13 bases lay in between. From germline, CDR1 is SGHVS and CDR2 FQNEAQ. This CDR3 spans 15 amino acids. Variable domain in full (rest from reference TRBV7-8 and TRBJ2-7): GAGVSQSPRYKVAKRGQDVALRCDPISGHVSLFWYQQALGQGPEFLTYFQNEAQLDKSGLPSDRFFAERPEGSVSTLKIQRTQQEDSAVYLCASSLGFGQGYEQYFGPGTRLTVT.